These T cell receptor beta chains were read from a single sample in a study of cytomegalovirus exposure and HLA in healthy donors. Only in-frame clones appear in the TCRdb table, and some are missing; sequencing was by immunoSEQ multiplex PCR. The repertoire holds over 130,000 clones, with over 60% as singletons. The material sequenced was PBMCs. The receptors here all came from a woman aged 60 to 75 in good health and CMV-seronegative. CDR3s include the opening cysteine and the closing phenylalanine or tryptophan.

V gene: TRBV5-4
J gene: TRBJ2-7
CDR3 protein: CASSLGGLAGRYEQYF

V gene: TRBV25-1
J gene: TRBJ2-3
CDR3 protein: CASSLKGTGSTDTQYF

V gene: TRBV18
J gene: TRBJ1-3
CDR3 protein: CASSPTQTGSGNTIYF

V gene: TRBV10-2
J gene: TRBJ2-3
CDR3 protein: CASTTFDTQYF

V gene: TRBV11-2
J gene: TRBJ1-1
CDR3 protein: CASSPGVQGLDTEAFF

V gene: TRBV5-1
J gene: TRBJ2-7
CDR3 protein: CASSRQGDSYEQYF

V gene: TRBV7-8
J gene: TRBJ1-6
CDR3 protein: CASSPLQGNSPLHF

V gene: TRBV28
J gene: TRBJ2-5
CDR3 protein: CASSLVVQGARETQYF

V gene: TRBV27
J gene: TRBJ2-2
CDR3 protein: CASSHLTGGTGELFF

V gene: TRBV4-2
J gene: TRBJ2-1
CDR3 protein: CASSHPASGSRHNEQFF

V gene: TRBV15
J gene: TRBJ1-2
CDR3 protein: CATSSRANRTGPQQKANYGYTF

V gene: TRBV27
J gene: TRBJ2-6
CDR3 protein: CASSSPRSGANVLTF

V gene: TRBV28
J gene: TRBJ2-2
CDR3 protein: CASSLQGWTGELFF

V gene: TRBV5-1
J gene: TRBJ2-3
CDR3 protein: CASSLETSGSLSQYF

V gene: TRBV27
J gene: TRBJ2-1
CDR3 protein: CASSKGTSIFDEQFF

V gene: TRBV2
J gene: TRBJ2-1
CDR3 protein: CASRSGGDHEQFF

V gene: TRBV29-1
J gene: TRBJ1-1
CDR3 protein: CSVVTGPNTEAFF

V gene: TRBV5-4
J gene: TRBJ1-2
CDR3 protein: CASSFPQVANYGYTF

V gene: TRBV7-2
J gene: TRBJ1-6
CDR3 protein: CASSDWEQGGNSPLHF

V gene: TRBV19
J gene: TRBJ1-1
CDR3 protein: CASSIGGTLNTEAFF

V gene: TRBV4-2
J gene: TRBJ2-7
CDR3 protein: CASSQGQGDSSYEQYF

V gene: TRBV9
J gene: TRBJ2-7
CDR3 protein: CASSVAGEGEQYF

V gene: TRBV2
J gene: TRBJ2-4
CDR3 protein: CASSRDNKNIQYF

V gene: TRBV5-1
J gene: TRBJ2-2
CDR3 protein: CASSLTSGGANTGELFF

V gene: TRBV5-6
J gene: TRBJ2-7
CDR3 protein: CASSLWLAGMVGDEQYF

V gene: TRBV4-3
J gene: TRBJ2-7
CDR3 protein: CASSHIQGNYEQYF

V gene: TRBV7-9
J gene: TRBJ1-2
CDR3 protein: CASSTDRGGGYTF

V gene: TRBV4-3
J gene: TRBJ2-6
CDR3 protein: CASSQDPRGANVLTF

V gene: TRBV10-3
J gene: TRBJ2-3
CDR3 protein: CAISGQGDTQYF

V gene: TRBV5-1
J gene: TRBJ2-7
CDR3 protein: CASSLAASGYAYEQYF

V gene: TRBV6-1
J gene: TRBJ2-5
CDR3 protein: CASSAGLAGGGETQYF

V gene: TRBV6-1
J gene: TRBJ2-5
CDR3 protein: CATRGGWETQYF

V gene: TRBV9
J gene: TRBJ2-5
CDR3 protein: CASSVLGGETQYF

V gene: TRBV4-3
J gene: TRBJ2-2
CDR3 protein: CASSLGGSTGELFF

V gene: TRBV9
J gene: TRBJ2-5
CDR3 protein: CASSVNPGLQETQYF

V gene: TRBV28
J gene: TRBJ2-7
CDR3 protein: CASSLGGQGPYEQYF

V gene: TRBV5-4
J gene: TRBJ2-3
CDR3 protein: CASRRAGGSSTDTQYF

V gene: TRBV7-2
J gene: TRBJ1-1
CDR3 protein: CASSQARSTEAFF

V gene: TRBV7-3
J gene: TRBJ1-2
CDR3 protein: CASRKGQGNLDGYTF

V gene: TRBV5-1
J gene: TRBJ1-2
CDR3 protein: CASSLGGQAREDGYTF

V gene: TRBV5-1
J gene: TRBJ2-5
CDR3 protein: CASSWGLAGLQETQYF

V gene: TRBV11-3
J gene: TRBJ2-7
CDR3 protein: CASSLVGRDYRVLSYEQYF

V gene: TRBV10-3
J gene: TRBJ1-5
CDR3 protein: CAISEGTGYNQPQHF

V gene: TRBV11-2
J gene: TRBJ2-3
CDR3 protein: CASSLYGGVGTQYF

V gene: TRBV7-8
J gene: TRBJ1-1
CDR3 protein: CASSLAEQLNTEAFF

V gene: TRBV29-1
J gene: TRBJ1-3
CDR3 protein: CSVDPGQGAGNTIYF

V gene: TRBV4-1
J gene: TRBJ2-7
CDR3 protein: CASSQDTLLAGGSYEQYF

V gene: TRBV7-8
J gene: TRBJ2-3
CDR3 protein: CASSLKLAGITDTQYF

V gene: TRBV2
J gene: TRBJ2-1
CDR3 protein: CASSPRTSGGLREQFF

V gene: TRBV2
J gene: TRBJ2-7
CDR3 protein: CASSVLRESGEQYF

V gene: TRBV7-6
J gene: TRBJ2-7
CDR3 protein: CASSLGTGLSYEQYF

V gene: TRBV7-8
J gene: TRBJ2-7
CDR3 protein: CASGRISGAYEQYF

V gene: TRBV5-4
J gene: TRBJ2-3
CDR3 protein: CASSRPQGPVSTDTQYF

V gene: TRBV9
J gene: TRBJ1-1
CDR3 protein: CASSARQNMNTEAFF

V gene: TRBV4-3
J gene: TRBJ2-4
CDR3 protein: CASSQDFLGTSGFKNIQYF

V gene: TRBV11-2
J gene: TRBJ1-2
CDR3 protein: CASSAGRVGYGYTF